This T cell receptor beta chain was obtained from a study of long-term antiretroviral therapy in people with HIV. Study in general: The earliest samples predate the 2015 immediate-ART recommendation by about a decade. Overall study results and limits: Post-treatment diversity went higher with ART but stayed below transplant donor controls. Whereas controls had wider CDR3 length ranges, HIV repertoires had narrower ones. Older ART regimens were possibly in use when the blood was collected between the mid-2000s and the late 2010s.

V shed 1 base and J shed 3 bases, with 13 bases lying between them. Germline V gene data show CDR1 as SGHVS and CDR2 as FQNEAQ. The CDR3 loop spans 16 amino acids. Sequencing used immunoSEQ v3.0 at survey level. TCRdb's table, derived via immunoSEQ multiplex PCR, lists solely in-frame clones and lacks some. Of around 15,000 clones listed, about 95% are singletons. Comment on this clone: What it binds is not known.

The genes are TRBV7-8 and TRBJ1-3; D uncertain. Sequencing used unsorted PBMCs, obtained around 10 years after starting antiretroviral therapy. This clonotype was obtained from a man under 40 with HIV. DNA for the CDR3: TGTGCCAGCAGCTTAGATAGAAGTCTACTTGGAAACACCATATATTTT. It yields the protein CASSLDRSLLGNTIYF.